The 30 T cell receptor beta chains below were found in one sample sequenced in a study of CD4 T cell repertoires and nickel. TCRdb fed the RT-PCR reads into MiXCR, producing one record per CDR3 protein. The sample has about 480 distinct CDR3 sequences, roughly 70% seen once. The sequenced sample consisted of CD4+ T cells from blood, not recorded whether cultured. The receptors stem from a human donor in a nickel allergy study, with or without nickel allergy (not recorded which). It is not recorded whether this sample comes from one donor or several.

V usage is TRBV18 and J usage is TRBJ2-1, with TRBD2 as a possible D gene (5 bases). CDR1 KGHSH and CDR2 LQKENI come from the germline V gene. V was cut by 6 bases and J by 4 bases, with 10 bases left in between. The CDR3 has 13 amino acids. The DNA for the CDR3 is TGTGCCAGCTCGGCGGGCCAGTACAATGAGCAGTTCTTC. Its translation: CASSAGQYNEQFF.

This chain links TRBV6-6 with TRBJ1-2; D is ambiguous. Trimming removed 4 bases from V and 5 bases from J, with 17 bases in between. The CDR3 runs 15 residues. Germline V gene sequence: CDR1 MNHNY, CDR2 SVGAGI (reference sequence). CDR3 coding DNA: TGTGCCAGCAGTTCCTCGTTCGGGGTAGTTTATGGCTACACCTTC. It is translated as CASSSSFGVVYGYTF.

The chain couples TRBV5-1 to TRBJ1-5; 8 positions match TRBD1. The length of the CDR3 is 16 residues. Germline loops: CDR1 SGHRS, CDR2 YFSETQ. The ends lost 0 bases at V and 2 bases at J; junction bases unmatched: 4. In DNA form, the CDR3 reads TGCGCCAGCAGCTTGGTCCCGGGACAGGGCAATCAGCCCCAGCATTTT. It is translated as CASSLVPGQGNQPQHF.

CDR3 in DNA: TGTGCCACCAACTCATGGGTTCGGGGCTCCTACGAGCAGTACTTC. Protein sequence: CATNSWVRGSYEQYF. The V gene is TRBV28, the J gene TRBJ2-7, with D perhaps TRBD2 (5 bases). There are 15 residues in the CDR3. CDR1 is MDHEN, CDR2 SYDVKM, per germline. The germline V and J ends were trimmed by 10 bases and 0 bases, with 19 bases remaining between them. Full variable domain (outside the CDR3, taken from reference TRBV28 and TRBJ2-7): DVKVTQSSRYLVKRTGEKVFLECVQDMDHENMFWYRQDPGLGLRLIYFSYDVKMKEKGDIPEGYSVSREKKERFSLILESASTNQTSMYLCATNSWVRGSYEQYFGPGTRLTVT.

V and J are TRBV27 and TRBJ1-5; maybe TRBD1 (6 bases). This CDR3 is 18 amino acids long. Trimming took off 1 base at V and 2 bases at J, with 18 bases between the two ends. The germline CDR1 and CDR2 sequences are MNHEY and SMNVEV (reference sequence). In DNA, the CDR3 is TGTGCCAGCAGTTTATGGGGGGCGTCGGGACCCGGCAATCAGCCCCAGCATTTT. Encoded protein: CASSLWGASGPGNQPQHF.

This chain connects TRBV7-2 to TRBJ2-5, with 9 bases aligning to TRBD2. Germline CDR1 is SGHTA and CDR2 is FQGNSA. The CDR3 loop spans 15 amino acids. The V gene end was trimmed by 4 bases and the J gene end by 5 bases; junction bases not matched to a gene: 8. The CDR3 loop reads CASSSLAGVGETQYF. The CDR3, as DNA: TGTGCCAGCAGCTCCTTAGCGGGAGTGGGTGAGACCCAGTACTTC.

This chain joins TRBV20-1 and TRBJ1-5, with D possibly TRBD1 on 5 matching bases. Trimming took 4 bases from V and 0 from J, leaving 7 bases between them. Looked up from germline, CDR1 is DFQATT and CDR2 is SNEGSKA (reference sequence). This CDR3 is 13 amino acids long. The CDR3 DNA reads TGCAGTGCTATCAGGGATAGCAATCAGCCCCAGCATTTT. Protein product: CSAIRDSNQPQHF.

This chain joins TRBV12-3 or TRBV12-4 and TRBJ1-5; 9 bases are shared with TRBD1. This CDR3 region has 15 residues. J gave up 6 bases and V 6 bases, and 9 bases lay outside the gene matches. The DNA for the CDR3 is TGTGCCAGCAGCTGGGGGGACAGGGATGTTCAGCCCCAGCATTTT. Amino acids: CASSWGDRDVQPQHF.

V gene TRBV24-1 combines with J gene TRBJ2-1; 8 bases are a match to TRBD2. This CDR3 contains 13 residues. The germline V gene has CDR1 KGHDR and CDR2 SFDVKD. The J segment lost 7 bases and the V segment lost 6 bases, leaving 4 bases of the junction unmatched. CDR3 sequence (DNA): TGTGCCACCAGTTTAGCGGGACGGAATGAGCAGTTCTTC. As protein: CATSLAGRNEQFF.

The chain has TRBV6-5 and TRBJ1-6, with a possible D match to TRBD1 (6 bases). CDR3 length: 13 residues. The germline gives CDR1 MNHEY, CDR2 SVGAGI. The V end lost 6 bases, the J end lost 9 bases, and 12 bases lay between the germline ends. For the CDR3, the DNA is TGTGCCAGCAGCGGGACATTAGTTTCACCCCTCCACTTT. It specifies CASSGTLVSPLHF.

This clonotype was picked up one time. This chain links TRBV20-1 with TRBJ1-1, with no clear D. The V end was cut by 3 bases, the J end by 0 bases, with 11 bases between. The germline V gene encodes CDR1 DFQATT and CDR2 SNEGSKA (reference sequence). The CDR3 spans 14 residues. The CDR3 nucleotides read TGCAGTGCTAGCAGCCACCACATGAACACTGAAGCTTTCTTT. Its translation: CSASSHHMNTEAFF.

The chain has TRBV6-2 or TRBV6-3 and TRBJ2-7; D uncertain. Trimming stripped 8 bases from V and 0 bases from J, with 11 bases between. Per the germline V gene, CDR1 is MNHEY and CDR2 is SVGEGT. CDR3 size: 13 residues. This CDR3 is CASGLLNSYEQYF. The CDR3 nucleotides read TGTGCCAGCGGTCTACTGAACTCCTACGAGCAGTACTTC.

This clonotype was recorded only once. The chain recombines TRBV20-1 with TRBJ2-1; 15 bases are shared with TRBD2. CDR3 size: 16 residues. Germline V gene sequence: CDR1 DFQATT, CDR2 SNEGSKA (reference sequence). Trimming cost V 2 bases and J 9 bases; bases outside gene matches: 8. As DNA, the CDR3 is TGCAGTGCTAGAAGATCGGGACTAGCGGGAGGACGTGAGCAGTTCTTC. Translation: CSARRSGLAGGREQFF.

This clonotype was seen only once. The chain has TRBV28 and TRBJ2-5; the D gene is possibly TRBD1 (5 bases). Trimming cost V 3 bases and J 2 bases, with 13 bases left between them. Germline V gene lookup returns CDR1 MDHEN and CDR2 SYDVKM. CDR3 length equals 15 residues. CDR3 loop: CASSFMGQRQETQYF. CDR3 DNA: TGTGCCAGCAGTTTTATGGGGCAGAGACAAGAGACCCAGTACTTC.

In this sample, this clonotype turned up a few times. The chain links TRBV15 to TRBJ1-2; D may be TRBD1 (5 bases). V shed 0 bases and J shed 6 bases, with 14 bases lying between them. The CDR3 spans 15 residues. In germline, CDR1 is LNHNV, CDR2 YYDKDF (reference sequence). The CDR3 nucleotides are TGTGCCACCAGCAGAGATCAGGCAGGGCGGAATGGCTACACCTTC. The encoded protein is CATSRDQAGRNGYTF.

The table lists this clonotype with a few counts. The DNA of the CDR3 is TGTGCCAGCAGTTTCTCGAGGACAGGGAGGAGCCAGCCCCAGCATTTT. It codes for CASSFSRTGRSQPQHF. The chain combines TRBV28 with TRBJ1-5; 8 bases match TRBD1. J was trimmed by 7 bases and V by 3 bases; bases with no gene match: 11. Germline V gene data show CDR1 as MDHEN and CDR2 as SYDVKM. The CDR3 has 16 residues.

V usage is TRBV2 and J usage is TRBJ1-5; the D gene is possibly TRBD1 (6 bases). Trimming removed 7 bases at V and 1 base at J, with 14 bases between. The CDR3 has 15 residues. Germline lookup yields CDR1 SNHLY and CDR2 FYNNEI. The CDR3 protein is CASNPPGASNQPQHF. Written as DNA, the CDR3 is TGTGCCAGCAACCCTCCAGGGGCGAGCAATCAGCCCCAGCATTTT.

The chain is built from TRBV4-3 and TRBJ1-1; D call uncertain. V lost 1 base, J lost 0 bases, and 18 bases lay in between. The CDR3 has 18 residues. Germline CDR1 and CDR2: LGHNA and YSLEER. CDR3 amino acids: CASSQGARTGRMNTEAFF. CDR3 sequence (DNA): TGCGCCAGCAGCCAAGGCGCCCGTACGGGAAGAATGAACACTGAAGCTTTCTTT.

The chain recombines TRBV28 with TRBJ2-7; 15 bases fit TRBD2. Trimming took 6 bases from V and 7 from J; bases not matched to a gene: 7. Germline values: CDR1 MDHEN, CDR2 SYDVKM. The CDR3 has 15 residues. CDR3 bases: TGTGCCAGCAGATTTGGACTAGCGGGAGGGGGGGAGCAGTACTTC. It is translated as CASRFGLAGGGEQYF.

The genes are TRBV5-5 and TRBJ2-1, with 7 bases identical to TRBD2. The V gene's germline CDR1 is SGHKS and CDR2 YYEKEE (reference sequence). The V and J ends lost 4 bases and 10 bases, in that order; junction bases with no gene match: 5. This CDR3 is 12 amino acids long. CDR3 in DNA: TGTGCCAGCAGCCGAGGACTAGGGGAGCAGTTCTTC. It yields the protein CASSRGLGEQFF.

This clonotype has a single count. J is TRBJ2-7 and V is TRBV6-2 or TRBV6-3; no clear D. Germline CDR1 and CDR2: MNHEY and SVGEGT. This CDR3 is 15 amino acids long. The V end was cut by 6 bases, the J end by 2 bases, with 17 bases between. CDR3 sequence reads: CASRPDWGITYEQYF. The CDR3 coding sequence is TGTGCCAGCAGACCAGACTGGGGAATTACCTACGAGCAGTACTTC.

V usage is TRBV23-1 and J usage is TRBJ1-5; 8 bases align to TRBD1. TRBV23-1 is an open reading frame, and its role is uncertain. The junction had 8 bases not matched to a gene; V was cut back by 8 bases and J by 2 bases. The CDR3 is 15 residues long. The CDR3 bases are TGCGCCAGCGGACAGGGCTTGGCTTGCAATCAGCCCCAGCATTTT. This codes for CASGQGLACNQPQHF.

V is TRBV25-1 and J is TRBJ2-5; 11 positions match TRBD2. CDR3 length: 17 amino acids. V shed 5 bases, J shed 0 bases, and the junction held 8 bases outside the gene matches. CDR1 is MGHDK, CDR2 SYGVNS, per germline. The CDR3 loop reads CASSHGLAGGYQETQYF. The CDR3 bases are TGTGCCAGCAGTCACGGGCTAGCGGGAGGTTACCAAGAGACCCAGTACTTC.

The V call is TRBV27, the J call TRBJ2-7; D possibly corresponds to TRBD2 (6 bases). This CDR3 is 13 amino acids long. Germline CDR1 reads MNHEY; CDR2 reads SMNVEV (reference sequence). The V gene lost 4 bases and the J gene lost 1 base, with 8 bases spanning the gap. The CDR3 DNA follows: TGTGCCAGCAGTTCCGGGACTTCCTACGAGCAGTACTTC. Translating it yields CASSSGTSYEQYF.

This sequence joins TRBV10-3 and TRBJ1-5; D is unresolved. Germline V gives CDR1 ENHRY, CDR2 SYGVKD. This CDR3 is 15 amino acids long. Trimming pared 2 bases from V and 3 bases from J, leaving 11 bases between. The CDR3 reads CAISEGLAPNQPQHF. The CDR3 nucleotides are TGTGCCATCAGTGAGGGGTTGGCCCCCAATCAGCCCCAGCATTTT.

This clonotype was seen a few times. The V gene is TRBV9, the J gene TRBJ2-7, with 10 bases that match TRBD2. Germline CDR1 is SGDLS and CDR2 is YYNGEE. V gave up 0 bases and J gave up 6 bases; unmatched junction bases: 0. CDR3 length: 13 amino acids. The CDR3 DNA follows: TGTGCCAGCAGCGTAGTAGCGGGAGGCGAGCAGTACTTC. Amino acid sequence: CASSVVAGGEQYF. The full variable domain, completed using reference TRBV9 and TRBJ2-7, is DSGVTQTPKHLITATGQRVTLRCSPRSGDLSVYWYQQSLDQGLQFLIQYYNGEERAKGNILERFSAQQFPDLHSELNLSSLELGDSALYFCASSVVAGGEQYFGPGTRLTVT.

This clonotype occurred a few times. Here the CDR3 reads CASRGDRANQPQHF. The CDR3 DNA follows: TGTGCCAGCAGAGGTGACAGGGCCAATCAGCCCCAGCATTTT. The chain joins TRBV6-1 to TRBJ1-5; 7 nucleotides line up with TRBD1. The V segment lost 6 bases and the J segment 3 bases; nucleotides outside the gene matches: 5. CDR1 and CDR2 (germline): MNHNS, SASEGT. This CDR3 comprises 14 residues.

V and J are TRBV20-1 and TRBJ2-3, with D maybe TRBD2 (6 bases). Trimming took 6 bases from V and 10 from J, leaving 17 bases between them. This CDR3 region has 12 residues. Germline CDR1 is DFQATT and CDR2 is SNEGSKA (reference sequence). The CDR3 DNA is TGCAGTGCAACTCCCACTAGCAACGCGCAGTATTTT. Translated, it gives CSATPTSNAQYF.

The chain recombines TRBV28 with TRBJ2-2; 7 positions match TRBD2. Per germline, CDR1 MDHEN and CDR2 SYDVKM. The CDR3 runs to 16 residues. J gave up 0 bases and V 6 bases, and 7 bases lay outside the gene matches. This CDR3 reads CASSRSTSANTGELFF. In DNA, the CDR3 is TGTGCCAGCAGCAGGTCCACTAGCGCGAACACCGGGGAGCTGTTTTTT.

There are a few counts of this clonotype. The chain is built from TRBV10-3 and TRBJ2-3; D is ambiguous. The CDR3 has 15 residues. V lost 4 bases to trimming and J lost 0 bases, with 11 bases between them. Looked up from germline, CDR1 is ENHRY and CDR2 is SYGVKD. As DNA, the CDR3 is TGTGCCATCAGTGCCCCGGAGATAAGCACAGATACGCAGTATTTT. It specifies CAISAPEISTDTQYF.